Detailed here is one T cell receptor beta chain. In its sample, this clonotype was seen many times. Its specific antigen is unknown. Base qualities were left out, and no much larger clone turns up one base away. The data originate from a study of CD8 T cells in ankylosing spondylitis listed by TCRdb under 2017. With respect to the entire study: To find TCR variants linked to disease, the study profiled T cell receptor beta repertoires in ankylosing spondylitis patients and healthy donors. The whole study cohort included 108 healthy donors and 25 ankylosing spondylitis patients. Peripheral blood was sampled, and synovial fluid was also collected from ankylosing spondylitis patients.

Sequencing relied on an Illumina HiSeq 2500. Quantitative 5'-RACE with molecular barcodes was the method used to prepare the TCR beta libraries. The source study handled its data this way. Disease-linked TCR variants were identified with a new computational method built on a probabilistic model of VDJ rearrangement. TCRdb applied fastp at Q25 and MiXCR to the public reads, then kept only in-frame beta chains. Every CDR3 protein is listed once, alongside the most common genes and DNA of its rows. The V and J calls and clone size come from TCRdb's table, not from the authors' own analysis. In this sample the table shows fewer than 550,000 distinct CDR3 sequences, about 5.7% of which occur a single time. The biggest ten clones account for roughly 3.5% of the sample. Taken from the germline V gene, the CDR1 and CDR2 loops are MDHEN and SYDVKM. From cysteine to phenylalanine, the CDR3 is 14 amino acids long. The read is trimmed to its CDR3 DNA, 42 bases read in frame from base 1. At the junction V is shortened by 8 bases and J by 6 bases; bases outside the gene matches: 9.

The research as a whole found: Some motif variants were previously reported in synovial fluid and blood of reactive arthritis patients, suggesting common disease-initiation mechanisms. The disease-linked clones were reported as significantly enriched in matched synovial fluid samples from ankylosing spondylitis patients. The disease-linked clones showed a CD8+ phenotype and occurred at relatively low frequencies in peripheral blood. Blood from ankylosing spondylitis patients appeared to be characterized by a TCR beta motif made up of 8 or 9 highly homologous amino acid variants.

What was sequenced was blood, either unsorted or a sorted T cell fraction (not recorded which). This TCR came from a male donor with ankylosing spondylitis. The rearrangement combines TRBV28 with TRBJ2-3, with 9 middle bases fitting TRBD2. The nucleotide sequence is TGTGCCAGCTTAGGGAGTGGACTAGCGGATACGCAGTATTTT. It translates to CASLGSGLADTQYF.